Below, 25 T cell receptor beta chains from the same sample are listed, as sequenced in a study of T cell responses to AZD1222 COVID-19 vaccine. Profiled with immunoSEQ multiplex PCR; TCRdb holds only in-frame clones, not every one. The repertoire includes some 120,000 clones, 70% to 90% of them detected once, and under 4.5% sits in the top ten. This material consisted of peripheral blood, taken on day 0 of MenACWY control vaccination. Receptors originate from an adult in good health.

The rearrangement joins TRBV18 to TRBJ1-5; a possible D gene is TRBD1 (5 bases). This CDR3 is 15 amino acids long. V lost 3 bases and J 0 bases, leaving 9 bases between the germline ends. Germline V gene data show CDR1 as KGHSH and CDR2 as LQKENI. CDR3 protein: CASSPGQTSNQPQHF. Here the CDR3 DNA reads TGTGCCAGCTCACCCGGACAAACTAGCAATCAGCCCCAGCATTTT. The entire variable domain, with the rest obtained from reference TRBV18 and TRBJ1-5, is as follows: NAGVMQNPRHLVRRRGQEARLRCSPMKGHSHVYWYRQLPEEGLKFMVYLQKENIIDESGMPKERFSAEFPKEGPSILRIQQVVRGDSAAYFCASSPGQTSNQPQHFGDGTRLSIL.

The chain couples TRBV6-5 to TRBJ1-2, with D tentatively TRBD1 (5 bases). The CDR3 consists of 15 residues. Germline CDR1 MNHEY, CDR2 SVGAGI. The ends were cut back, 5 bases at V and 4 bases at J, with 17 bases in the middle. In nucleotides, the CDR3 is TGTGCCAGCAGTCAGACAGATTGGGCTAGCTATGGCTACACCTTC. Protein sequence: CASSQTDWASYGYTF.

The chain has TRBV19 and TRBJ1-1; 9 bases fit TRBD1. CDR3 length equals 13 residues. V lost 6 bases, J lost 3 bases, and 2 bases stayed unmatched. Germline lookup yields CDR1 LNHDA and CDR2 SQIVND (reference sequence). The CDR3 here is CASRTGGDTEAFF. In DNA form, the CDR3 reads TGTGCCAGTAGGACAGGGGGTGACACTGAAGCTTTCTTT.

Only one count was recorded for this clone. This chain's CDR3 is CASSLVGGLATDTQYF. The CDR3 bases are TGTGCCAGCAGCTTGGTTGGTGGGCTAGCCACAGATACGCAGTATTTT. The V call is TRBV5-4, the J call TRBJ2-3, with D possibly matching TRBD2 (5 bases). Trimming stripped 0 bases from V and 2 bases from J, with 13 bases between. In germline, CDR1 is SGHNT, CDR2 YYREEE (reference sequence). This CDR3 has 16 residues.

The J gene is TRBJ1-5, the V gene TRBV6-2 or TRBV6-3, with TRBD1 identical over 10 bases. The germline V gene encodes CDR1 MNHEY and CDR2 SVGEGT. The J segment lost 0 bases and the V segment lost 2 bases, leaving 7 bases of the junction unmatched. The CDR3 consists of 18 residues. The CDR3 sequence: CASSYEGQGIYSNQPQHF. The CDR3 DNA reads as TGTGCCAGCAGTTACGAGGGACAGGGGATCTATAGCAATCAGCCCCAGCATTTT.

CDR3 in DNA: TGCAGCGCAGGATGGCGGGGCACAGATACGCAGTATTTT. Its translation is CSAGWRGTDTQYF. The chain employs TRBV29-1 and TRBJ2-3, with D tentatively TRBD2 (5 bases). V lost 7 bases to trimming and J lost 1 base, with 12 bases between them. Germline CDR1 SQVTM, CDR2 ANQGSEA. This CDR3 is built from 13 residues.

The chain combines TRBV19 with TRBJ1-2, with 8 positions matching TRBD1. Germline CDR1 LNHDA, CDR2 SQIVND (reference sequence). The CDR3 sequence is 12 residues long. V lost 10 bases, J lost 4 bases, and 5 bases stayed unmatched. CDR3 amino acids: CATRDRGYGYTF. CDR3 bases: TGTGCCACCCGCGACAGGGGCTATGGCTACACCTTC.

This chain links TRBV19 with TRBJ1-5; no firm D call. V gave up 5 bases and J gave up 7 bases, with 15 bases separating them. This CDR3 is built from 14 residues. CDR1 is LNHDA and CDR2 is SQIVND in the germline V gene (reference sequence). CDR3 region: CASSAREFRQPQHF. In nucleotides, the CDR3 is TGTGCCAGTAGTGCCCGGGAGTTCAGGCAGCCCCAGCATTTT.

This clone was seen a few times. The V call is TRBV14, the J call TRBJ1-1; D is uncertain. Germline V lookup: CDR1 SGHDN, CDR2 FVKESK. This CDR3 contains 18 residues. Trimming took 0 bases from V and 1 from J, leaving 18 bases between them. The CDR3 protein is CASSQERPVPYSNTEAFF. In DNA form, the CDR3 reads TGTGCCAGCAGCCAAGAACGGCCAGTCCCCTACTCGAACACTGAAGCTTTCTTT.

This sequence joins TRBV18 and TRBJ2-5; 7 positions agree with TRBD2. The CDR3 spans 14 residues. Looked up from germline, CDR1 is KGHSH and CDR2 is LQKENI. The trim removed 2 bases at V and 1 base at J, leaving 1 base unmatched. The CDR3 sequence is CASSPGGGQETQYF. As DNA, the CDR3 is TGTGCCAGCTCACCAGGGGGGGGCCAAGAGACCCAGTACTTC.

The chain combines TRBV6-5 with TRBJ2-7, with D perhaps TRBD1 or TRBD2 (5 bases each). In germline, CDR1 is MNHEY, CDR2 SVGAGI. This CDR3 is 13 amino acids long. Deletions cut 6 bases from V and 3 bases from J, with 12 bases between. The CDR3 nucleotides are TGTGCCAGCAGCGTTACTAGGGGCTACGAGCAGTACTTC. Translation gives CASSVTRGYEQYF.

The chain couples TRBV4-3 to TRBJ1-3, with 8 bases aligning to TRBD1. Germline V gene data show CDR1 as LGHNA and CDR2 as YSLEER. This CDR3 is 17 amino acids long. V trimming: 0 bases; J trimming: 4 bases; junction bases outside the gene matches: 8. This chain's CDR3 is CASSQDLVRGLGNTIYF. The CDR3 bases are TGCGCCAGCAGCCAAGATCTGGTCAGGGGGCTCGGAAACACCATATATTTT.

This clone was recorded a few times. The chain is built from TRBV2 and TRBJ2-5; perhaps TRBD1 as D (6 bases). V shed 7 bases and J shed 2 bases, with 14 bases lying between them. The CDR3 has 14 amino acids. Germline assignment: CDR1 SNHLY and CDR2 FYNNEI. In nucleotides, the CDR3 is TGTGCCAGCAAAAAACAGGGAATACAAGAGACCCAGTACTTC. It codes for CASKKQGIQETQYF.

In DNA, the CDR3 is TGTGCCATCAGTGATCCGAGATATAATTCACCCCTCCACTTT. Its protein is CAISDPRYNSPLHF. V usage is TRBV10-3 and J usage is TRBJ1-6; D gene uncertain. CDR1 and CDR2 (germline): ENHRY, SYGVKD. Trimming stripped 3 bases from V and 4 bases from J, with 7 bases between. CDR3 size: 14 residues.

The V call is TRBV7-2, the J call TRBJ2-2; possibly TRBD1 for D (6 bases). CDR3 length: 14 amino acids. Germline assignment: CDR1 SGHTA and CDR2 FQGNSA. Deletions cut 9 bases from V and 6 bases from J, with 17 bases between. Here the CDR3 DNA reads TGTGCCAGTCAGACCCATAGGACAGCCGGGGAGCTGTTTTTT. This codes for CASQTHRTAGELFF.

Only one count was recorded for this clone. DNA for the CDR3: TGTGCCAGCAGCTTAGATAAATTTCGGACAGGGAGGAACACCGGGGAGCTGTTTTTT. It specifies CASSLDKFRTGRNTGELFF. The chain is built from TRBV7-2 and TRBJ2-2; the match to TRBD1 covers 8 bases. CDR1 is SGHTA, CDR2 FQGNSA, per germline. Trimming took 1 base from V and 1 from J; bases not matched to a gene: 11. This CDR3 has 19 residues.

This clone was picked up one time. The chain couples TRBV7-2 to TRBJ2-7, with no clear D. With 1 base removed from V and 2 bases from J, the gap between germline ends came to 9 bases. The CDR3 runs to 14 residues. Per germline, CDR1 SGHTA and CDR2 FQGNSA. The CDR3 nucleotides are TGTGCCAGCAGCTTAGTTGTCTTCCCCTACGAGCAGTACTTC. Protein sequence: CASSLVVFPYEQYF.

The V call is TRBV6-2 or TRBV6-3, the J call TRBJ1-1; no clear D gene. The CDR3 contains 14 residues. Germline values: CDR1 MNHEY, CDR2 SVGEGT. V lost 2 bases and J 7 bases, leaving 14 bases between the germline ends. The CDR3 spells CASSYASGSGEAFF. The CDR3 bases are TGTGCCAGCAGTTACGCCTCAGGTAGCGGTGAAGCTTTCTTT.

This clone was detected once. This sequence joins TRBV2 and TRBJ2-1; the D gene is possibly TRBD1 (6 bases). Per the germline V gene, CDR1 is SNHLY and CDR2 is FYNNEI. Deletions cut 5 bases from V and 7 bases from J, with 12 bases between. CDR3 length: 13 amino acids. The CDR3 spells CASSRSTGNEQFF. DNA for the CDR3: TGTGCCAGCAGTCGATCAACAGGGAATGAGCAGTTCTTC.

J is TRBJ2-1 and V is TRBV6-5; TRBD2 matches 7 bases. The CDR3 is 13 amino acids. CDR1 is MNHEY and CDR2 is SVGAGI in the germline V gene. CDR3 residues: CAGGRGTYNEQFF. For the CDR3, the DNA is TGTGCAGGAGGGAGGGGTACCTACAATGAGCAGTTCTTC.

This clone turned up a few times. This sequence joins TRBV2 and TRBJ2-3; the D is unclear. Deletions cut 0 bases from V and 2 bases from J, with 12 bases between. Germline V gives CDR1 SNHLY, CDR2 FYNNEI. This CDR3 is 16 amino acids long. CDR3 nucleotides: TGTGCCAGCAGTGAAGCGCCGTGGGCCATCACAGATACGCAGTATTTT. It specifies CASSEAPWAITDTQYF. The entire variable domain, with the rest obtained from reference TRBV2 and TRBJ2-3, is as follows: EPEVTQTPSHQVTQMGQEVILRCVPISNHLYFYWYRQILGQKVEFLVSFYNNEISEKSEIFDDQFSVERPDGSNFTLKIRSTKLEDSAMYFCASSEAPWAITDTQYFGPGTRLTVL.

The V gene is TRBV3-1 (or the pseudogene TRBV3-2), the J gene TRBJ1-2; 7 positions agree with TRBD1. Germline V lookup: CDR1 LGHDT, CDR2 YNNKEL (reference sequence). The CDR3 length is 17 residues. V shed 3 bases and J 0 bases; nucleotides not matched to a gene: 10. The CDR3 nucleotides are TGTGCCAGCAGCCATTTTCCAGGGGGGGCAACTAACTATGGCTACACCTTC. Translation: CASSHFPGGATNYGYTF.

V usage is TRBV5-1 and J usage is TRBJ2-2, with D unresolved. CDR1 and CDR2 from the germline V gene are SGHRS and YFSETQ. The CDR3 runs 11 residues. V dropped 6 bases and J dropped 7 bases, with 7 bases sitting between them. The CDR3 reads CASKALGELFF. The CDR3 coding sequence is TGCGCCAGCAAGGCCCTCGGGGAGCTGTTTTTT.

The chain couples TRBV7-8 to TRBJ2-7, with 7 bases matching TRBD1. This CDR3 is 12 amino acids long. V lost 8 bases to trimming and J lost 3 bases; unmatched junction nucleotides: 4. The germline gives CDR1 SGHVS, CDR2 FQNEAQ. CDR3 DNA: TGTGCCAGCCAAGGGGACAGCTACGAGCAGTACTTC. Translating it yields CASQGDSYEQYF.

The CDR3 nucleotides are TGTGCCAGCAGCCAAGGAGGGACAGGCCATGAAAAACTGTTTTTT. Translation gives CASSQGGTGHEKLFF. This rearrangement joins TRBV7-6 to TRBJ1-4; 8 nucleotides agree with TRBD1. The CDR3 totals 15 residues. Losses at the gene ends were 5 bases for V and 6 bases for J; bases not matched to a gene: 8. The germline V gene encodes CDR1 SGHVS and CDR2 FNYEAQ.